The next 16 T cell receptor beta chains were all read from a single sample in a study of cytomegalovirus exposure and HLA in healthy donors. The PCR made use of 60 Vbeta and 13 Jbeta primers. The protocol was immunoSEQ multiplex PCR, while the TCRdb copy is restricted to in-frame clones and leaves out a portion. The sample shows over 200,000 clones, about 80% of them seen only once. Sequencing used PBMCs. The receptors derive from a woman aged 60-75 years in good health and CMV-seropositive.

This chain links TRBV5-1 with TRBJ1-1; D unresolved. The CDR3 loop spans 15 amino acids. The germline CDR1 and CDR2 sequences are SGHRS and YFSETQ. V was shortened by 0 bases and J by 1 base, with 10 bases between the two germline ends. The CDR3 is CASSLDSPWNTEAFF. Here the CDR3 DNA reads TGCGCCAGCAGCTTGGACTCCCCCTGGAACACTGAAGCTTTCTTT.

The chain links TRBV18 to TRBJ1-2, with no clear D. V lost 6 bases, J lost 3 bases, and 20 bases lay in between. Germline CDR1 KGHSH, CDR2 LQKENI. CDR3 size: 16 residues. The CDR3 reads CASSPTFQERHYGYTF. CDR3 DNA sequence: TGTGCCAGCTCCCCAACATTCCAGGAAAGACACTATGGCTACACCTTC.

The rearrangement uses TRBV9 and TRBJ2-2; the match to TRBD2 covers 13 bases. The CDR3 totals 18 residues. The germline gives CDR1 SGDLS, CDR2 YYNGEE. The V gene end was trimmed by 3 bases and the J gene end by 0 bases; junction bases not matched to a gene: 5. The DNA for the CDR3 is TGTGCCAGCAGCGCGGGACTAGCGGGGACCGCGAACACCGGGGAGCTGTTTTTT. It specifies CASSAGLAGTANTGELFF. The full variable domain, in which reference TRBV9 and TRBJ2-2 provide the parts outside the CDR3, is DSGVTQTPKHLITATGQRVTLRCSPRSGDLSVYWYQQSLDQGLQFLIQYYNGEERAKGNILERFSAQQFPDLHSELNLSSLELGDSALYFCASSAGLAGTANTGELFFGEGSRLTVL.

In the case of this clone: Other DNA sequences from this sample encode an identical CDR3 as well. The gene calls are TRBV5-1 and TRBJ1-3, with TRBD1 matching over 7 bases. J gave up 1 base and V 5 bases, and 6 bases lay outside the gene matches. Germline CDR1 and CDR2: SGHRS and YFSETQ. The CDR3 contains 15 residues. The CDR3 sequence: CASSQGGLSGNTIYF. For the CDR3, the DNA is TGCGCCAGCAGTCAGGGGGGCCTTTCTGGAAACACCATATATTTT. Drawing the rest from reference TRBV5-1 and TRBJ1-3, the complete variable domain is KAGVTQTPRYLIKTRGQQVTLSCSPISGHRSVSWYQQTPGQGLQFLFEYFSETQRNKGNFPGRFSGRQFSNSRSEMNVSTLELGDSALYLCASSQGGLSGNTIYFGEGSWLTVV.

The rearrangement links TRBV7-2 to TRBJ2-1, with 7 bases that match TRBD2. CDR1 is SGHTA and CDR2 is FQGNSA in the germline V gene. CDR3 length: 17 amino acids. V lost 4 bases to trimming and J lost 1 base; unmatched junction nucleotides: 10. The DNA of the CDR3 is TGTGCCAGCAGCTCCAAGAGTCTAGCGGCATCCTACAATGAGCAGTTCTTC. Translating gives CASSSKSLAASYNEQFF.

V usage is TRBV27 and J usage is TRBJ1-1; D is possibly TRBD1 (5 bases). Trimming cost V 6 bases and J 3 bases, with 17 bases left between them. CDR3 length: 15 residues. Germline-derived CDR1 and CDR2 are MNHEY and SMNVEV (reference sequence). The CDR3 spells CASSPSRQLYTEAFF. CDR3 DNA sequence: TGTGCCAGCAGCCCTTCCCGACAGTTATACACTGAAGCTTTCTTT.

The chain recombines TRBV6-4 with TRBJ2-1; 9 nucleotides match TRBD1. CDR3 length: 15 amino acids. The V gene end was trimmed by 1 base and the J gene end by 4 bases; junction bases not matched to a gene: 2. Germline CDR1 reads MRHNA; CDR2 reads SNTAGT. The CDR3 reads CASSDWGQGYNEQFF. CDR3 coding DNA: TGTGCCAGCAGTGACTGGGGACAGGGTTACAATGAGCAGTTCTTC.

The chain employs TRBV28 and TRBJ2-2, with D perhaps TRBD1 (6 bases). CDR1 and CDR2 (germline): MDHEN, SYDVKM. The germline V and J ends were trimmed by 5 bases and 7 bases, with 17 bases remaining between them. CDR3 length: 15 amino acids. The DNA for the CDR3 is TGTGCCAGCAGTCCCCCCGGGACACGAGGCGGGGAGCTGTTTTTT. Residues: CASSPPGTRGGELFF.

V and J are TRBV30 and TRBJ2-5, with 14 bases fitting TRBD2. Germline V gene sequence: CDR1 GTSNPN, CDR2 SVGIG (reference sequence). Trimming at V came to 5 bases and at J to 3 bases, leaving 5 bases not matched to a gene. CDR3 length: 15 residues. The CDR3 is CAWGRLAGGKETQYF. The CDR3 DNA is TGTGCCTGGGGGAGACTAGCGGGGGGGAAAGAGACCCAGTACTTC.

This chain's CDR3 is CSVRGLAGVNEQFF. The CDR3 DNA sequence: TGCAGCGTCCGAGGACTAGCGGGAGTGAATGAGCAGTTCTTC. This chain connects TRBV29-1 to TRBJ2-1, with TRBD2 matching 13 bases. From germline, CDR1 is SQVTM and CDR2 ANQGSEA. The trim removed 6 bases at V and 7 bases at J, leaving 6 bases unmatched. CDR3 length equals 14 residues.

The rearrangement joins TRBV9 to TRBJ2-1, with 13 positions matching TRBD2. Germline CDR1 and CDR2: SGDLS and YYNGEE. CDR3 size: 17 residues. V lost 2 bases, J lost 7 bases, and 9 bases stayed unmatched. The CDR3 coding sequence is TGTGCCAGCAGCGTGGTTTCAGGGGGACTAGCGGGAAATGAGCAGTTCTTC. It encodes CASSVVSGGLAGNEQFF.

The CDR3 DNA is TGTGCCAGCAGGACAAGGGACGGGAGCTCCTACGAGCAGTACTTC. Protein sequence: CASRTRDGSSYEQYF. The rearrangement joins TRBV28 to TRBJ2-7, with D possibly matching TRBD2 (6 bases). Trimming left V 6 bases short and J 0 bases short, with 15 bases between. The germline CDR1 and CDR2 sequences are MDHEN and SYDVKM. The CDR3 runs 15 residues.

For this clone: Different DNA sequences within this sample yield the same CDR3. The genes are TRBV5-1 and TRBJ2-1, with D unresolved. Trimming took 0 bases from V and 3 from J, leaving 4 bases between them. The CDR3 covers 13 residues. CDR1 is SGHRS, CDR2 YFSETQ, per germline. The CDR3 coding sequence is TGCGCCAGCAGCTTGGCCGTCTACAATGAGCAGTTCTTC. This encodes CASSLAVYNEQFF.

A word on this clone: The junction shows a germline mismatch at one end, possibly a read error. The gene calls are TRBV5-1 and TRBJ1-2, with D perhaps matching TRBD1 (5 bases). The V gene's germline CDR1 is SGHRS and CDR2 YFSETQ. The CDR3 totals 13 residues. CDR3 nucleotides: TGCGCCAGCAGTTTGGGGGAGATTTATGGCTACACCTTC. It is translated as CASSLGEIYGYTF. Combining the CDR3 with reference TRBV5-1 and TRBJ1-2 gives the whole variable domain KAGVTQTPRYLIKTRGQQVTLSCSPISGHRSVSWYQQTPGQGLQFLFEYFSETQRNKGNFPGRFSGRQFSNSRSEMNVSTLELGDSALYLCASSLGEIYGYTFGSGTRLTVV.

The CDR3 nucleotides read TGTGCCAGCAGTTTAAGGCGGAACAATCAGCCCCAGCATTTT. It encodes CASSLRRNNQPQHF. The chain joins TRBV28 to TRBJ1-5; D is ambiguous. The CDR3 runs 14 residues. Deletions cut 2 bases from V and 3 bases from J, with 8 bases between. Per germline, CDR1 MDHEN and CDR2 SYDVKM.

The chain links TRBV28 to TRBJ1-6; 8 bases fit TRBD1. Losses at the gene ends were 5 bases for V and 8 bases for J; bases not matched to a gene: 5. CDR3 length: 14 residues. Germline-derived CDR1 and CDR2 are MDHEN and SYDVKM. The CDR3 protein is CASSPDRGYSPLHF. CDR3 nucleotide sequence: TGTGCCAGCAGTCCCGACAGGGGTTATTCACCCCTCCACTTT.